Described below is a single T cell receptor beta chain sequence and its context. A single record per CDR3 protein comes from TCRdb applying MiXCR to the 5' RACE reads. The table shows roughly 120,000 distinct CDR3 sequences, with around a sixth occurring only once. Trimming removed 0 bases from V and 4 bases from J, with 6 bases in between. The length of the CDR3 is 14 residues. In germline, CDR1 is LGHDT, CDR2 YNNKEL (reference sequence). The data belong to a study of T-cell memory formation after mild COVID-19. This TCR was recovered from an adult woman who had mild COVID-19 (a few samples of this study predate the infection). Cell type and time point are not known. The sequenced sample consisted of PBMCs or a T cell subset sorted from them (not recorded which). This chain joins TRBV3-1 and TRBJ2-2; D not certain. Written as DNA, the CDR3 is TGTGCCAGCAGCCAAGAACGGGTCACCGGGGAGCTGTTTTTT. This translates into CASSQERVTGELFF.